The present TCR beta chain was sequenced within a study of cytomegalovirus exposure and HLA in healthy donors. Study-level points and caveats: Cytomegalovirus association was assigned to around 150 TCR beta chains.

The table lists this clone with a count of one. No antigen is known for it. Profiled with immunoSEQ multiplex PCR; TCRdb holds only in-frame clones, not every one. The sample includes about 200,000 clones, about 83% of them seen just once. The receptor was derived from a woman between 18 and 30 years old in good health and CMV-seronegative. The sequenced sample was PBMCs.

The CDR3 here is CASSPLIGGTGVKAFF. Written as DNA, the CDR3 is TGTGCCAGTAGTCCCCTTATAGGAGGGACAGGGGTAAAAGCTTTCTTT. The chain couples TRBV19 to TRBJ1-1; 10 positions match TRBD1. In germline, CDR1 is LNHDA, CDR2 SQIVND (reference sequence). Losses at the gene ends were 5 bases for V and 9 bases for J; bases not matched to a gene: 15. There are 16 residues in the CDR3.